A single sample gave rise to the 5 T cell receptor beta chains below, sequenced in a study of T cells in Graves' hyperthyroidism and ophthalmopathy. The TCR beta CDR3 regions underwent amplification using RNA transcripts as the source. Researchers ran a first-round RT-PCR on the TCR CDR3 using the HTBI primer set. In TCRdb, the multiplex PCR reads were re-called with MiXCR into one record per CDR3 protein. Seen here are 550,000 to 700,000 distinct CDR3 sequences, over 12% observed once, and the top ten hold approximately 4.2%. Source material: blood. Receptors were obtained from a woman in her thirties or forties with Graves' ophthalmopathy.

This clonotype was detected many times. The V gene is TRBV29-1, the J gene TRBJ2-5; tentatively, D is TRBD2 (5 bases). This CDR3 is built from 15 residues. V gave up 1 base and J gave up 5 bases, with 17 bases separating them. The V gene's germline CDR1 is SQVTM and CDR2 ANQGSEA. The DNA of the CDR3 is TGCAGCGTTGAAGTTGTAAAAGCGGTGGTGGAGACCCAGTACTTC. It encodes CSVEVVKAVVETQYF.

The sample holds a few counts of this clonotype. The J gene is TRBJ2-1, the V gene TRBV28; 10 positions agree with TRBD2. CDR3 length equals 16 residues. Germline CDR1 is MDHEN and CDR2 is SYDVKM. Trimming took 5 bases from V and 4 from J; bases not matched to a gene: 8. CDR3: CASSPLLAGLYNEQFF. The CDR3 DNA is TGTGCCAGCAGTCCTCTACTAGCGGGGTTATACAATGAGCAGTTCTTC.

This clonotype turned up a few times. CDR3 residues: CSAVGQEHSGANVLTF. The CDR3 DNA reads TGCAGTGCTGTGGGACAAGAACACTCTGGGGCCAACGTCCTGACTTTC. The genes are TRBV20-1 and TRBJ2-6; TRBD1 is a possible D gene (6 bases). Trimming removed 5 bases from V and 0 bases from J, with 14 bases in between. The CDR3 has 16 amino acids. CDR1 DFQATT and CDR2 SNEGSKA come from the germline V gene (reference sequence).

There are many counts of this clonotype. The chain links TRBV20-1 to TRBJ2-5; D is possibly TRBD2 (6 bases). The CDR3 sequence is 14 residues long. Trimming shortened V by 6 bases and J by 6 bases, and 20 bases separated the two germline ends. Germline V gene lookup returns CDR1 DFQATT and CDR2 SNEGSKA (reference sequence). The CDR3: CSARLDYPIKTQYF. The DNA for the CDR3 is TGCAGTGCGCGTTTGGACTATCCCATTAAGACCCAGTACTTC.

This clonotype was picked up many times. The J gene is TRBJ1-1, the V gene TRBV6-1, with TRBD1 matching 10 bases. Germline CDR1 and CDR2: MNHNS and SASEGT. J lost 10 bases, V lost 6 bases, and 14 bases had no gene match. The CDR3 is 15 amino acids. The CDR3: CASRETRDRGDGAFF. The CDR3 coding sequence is TGTGCCAGCAGGGAGACCCGGGACAGGGGTGACGGAGCTTTCTTT.